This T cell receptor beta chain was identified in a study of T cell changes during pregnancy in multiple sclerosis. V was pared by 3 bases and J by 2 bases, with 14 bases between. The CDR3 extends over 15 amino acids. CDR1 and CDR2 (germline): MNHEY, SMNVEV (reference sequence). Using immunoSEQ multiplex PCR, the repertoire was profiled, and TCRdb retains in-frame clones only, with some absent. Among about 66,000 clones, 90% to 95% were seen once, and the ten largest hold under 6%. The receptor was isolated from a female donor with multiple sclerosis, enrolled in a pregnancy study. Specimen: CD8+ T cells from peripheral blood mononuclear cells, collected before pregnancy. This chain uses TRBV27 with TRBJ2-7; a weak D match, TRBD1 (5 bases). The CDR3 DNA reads TGTGCCAGCAGTTTTGTGTGGGGCGGAGCCTACGAGCAGTACTTC. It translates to CASSFVWGGAYEQYF.